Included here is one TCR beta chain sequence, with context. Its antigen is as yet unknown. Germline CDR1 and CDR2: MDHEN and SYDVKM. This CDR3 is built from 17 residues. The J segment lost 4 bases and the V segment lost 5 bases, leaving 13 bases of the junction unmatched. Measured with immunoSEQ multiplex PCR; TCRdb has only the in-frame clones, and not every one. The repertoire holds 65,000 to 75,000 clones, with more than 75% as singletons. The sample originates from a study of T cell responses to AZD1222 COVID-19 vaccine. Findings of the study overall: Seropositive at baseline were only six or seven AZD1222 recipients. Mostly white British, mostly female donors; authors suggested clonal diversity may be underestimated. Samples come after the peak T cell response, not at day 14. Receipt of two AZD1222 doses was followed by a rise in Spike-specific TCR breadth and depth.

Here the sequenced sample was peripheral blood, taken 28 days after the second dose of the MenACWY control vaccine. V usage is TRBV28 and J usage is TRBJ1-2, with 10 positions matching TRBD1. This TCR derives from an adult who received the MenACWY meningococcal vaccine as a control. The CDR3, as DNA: TGTGCCAGCAGTCAATTCGGGACAGGGGAACGGTCCTATGGCTACACCTTC. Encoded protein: CASSQFGTGERSYGYTF.